Listed here is a single T cell receptor beta chain. Its specific antigen is unknown. Base qualities are not provided; no much larger clone lies one nucleotide away. This entry belongs to a study of blood T cell repertoires in COVID-19 (dated by TCRdb to the early 2020s). Background for the entire study: Samples covering the acute and convalescent phases of COVID-19 were provided by collaborators in the United States, Italy and Spain. The prospective study material was composed of cDNA or gDNA derived from T cells, B-cell-depleted T cells, or PBMCs. Deeply sampled blood TCRbeta repertoires from subjects exposed to, actively infected with, or recovered from COVID-19 were included in the dataset. The repertoires were made available in a free public database intended to serve as a resource for research on the immune response to SARS-CoV-2. The samples were drawn from two sources: the first 160 participants of the ongoing ImmuneRACE study, and 950 to 1,500 subjects contributed by 6 global collaborators. Sample metadata almost always included a de-identified subject ID, COVID-19 status, age in years and sex. Where available, HLA class I and class II types were taken from metadata supplied by the sample provider and were not determined by assay-based typing.

The paper as a whole reports these results and caveats: The amount of clinical and demographic metadata varied by source and participant and was provided uncurated.

Each collaborating institution followed its own protocols to collect whole blood in K2EDTA tubes. For TCRbeta analysis, collaborator samples were shipped as frozen whole blood, as isolated PBMCs, or as DNA extracted from either sample type. From V the trimming removes 3 bases and from J it removes 5 bases, while the gene matches leave 6 bases of the junction unaccounted for. From the cysteine up to the phenylalanine, the CDR3 has a length of 14 residues. This entry keeps only the CDR3 DNA: 42 bases, framed from base 1. Via the germline V gene (reference sequence), CDR1 is LGHDT and CDR2 YNNKEL. TCRbeta CDR3 regions were amplified from genomic DNA using the immunoSEQ Assay, a bias-controlled multiplex PCR. The paper's processing steps were these. Within the assay, amplification of reference gene primers was used to estimate how many nucleated cells each sample contained. To quantify the absolute abundance of each unique TCRbeta CDR3 rearrangement, sequence reads were collapsed and filtered. For each sample, productive Simpson clonality was calculated by taking the square root of Simpson's diversity index across productive rearrangements. TCRdb took this table from immuneACCESS and kept in-frame rearrangements with V and J called. Such tables lack part of the clones; where checked against another copy, unresolved V genes explain under half of the gap, and the rest is unexplained. V, J and clone size are those of that table, while D and trimming were read from the DNA. The sample includes fewer than 110,000 clones, with 85% observed a single time. The ten largest clones capture approximately 2% of the sample.

The specimen sequenced was peripheral blood. The sequence links TRBV3-1 (or the pseudogene TRBV3-2) to TRBJ1-1; the central 7 bases match TRBD1. The source is a woman in her 70s with active or convalescent COVID-19. The CDR3 region: CASSHLSGGTEAFF. At the DNA level, the sequence is TGTGCCAGCAGCCATCTCTCAGGGGGGACTGAAGCTTTCTTT.